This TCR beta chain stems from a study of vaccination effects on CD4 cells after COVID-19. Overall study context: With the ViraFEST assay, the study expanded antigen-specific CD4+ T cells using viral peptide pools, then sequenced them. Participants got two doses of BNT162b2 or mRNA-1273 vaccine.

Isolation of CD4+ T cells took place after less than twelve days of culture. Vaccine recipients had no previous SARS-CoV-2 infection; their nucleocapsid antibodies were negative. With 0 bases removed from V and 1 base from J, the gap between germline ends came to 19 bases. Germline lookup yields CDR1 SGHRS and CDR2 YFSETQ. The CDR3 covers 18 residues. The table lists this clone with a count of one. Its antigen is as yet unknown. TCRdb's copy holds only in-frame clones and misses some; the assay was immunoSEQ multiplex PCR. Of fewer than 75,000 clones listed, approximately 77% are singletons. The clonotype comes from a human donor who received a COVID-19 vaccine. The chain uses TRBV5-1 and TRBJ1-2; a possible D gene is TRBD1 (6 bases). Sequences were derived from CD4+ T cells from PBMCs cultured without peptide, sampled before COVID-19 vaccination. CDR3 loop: CASSLAGRRGILNYGYTF. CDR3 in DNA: TGCGCCAGCAGCTTGGCCGGTCGCAGGGGAATTCTTAACTATGGCTACACCTTC.